The present T cell receptor (beta chain) was sequenced within a study of regulatory T cells in long-lasting Graves disease. The CDR3 spans 11 residues. Germline V gene lookup returns CDR1 DFQATT and CDR2 SNEGSKA (reference sequence). V was clipped by 6 bases and J by 9 bases, with 15 bases between them. Time point indicated: newly diagnosed GD, antithyroid drugs for less than 3 months. After RNA was extracted from PBMCs, the TCR library was made from it. Arm-PCR of CDR3 regions and iRepertoire HTBI primers were the basis on which TCR beta libraries were built. A single record per CDR3 protein comes from TCRdb applying MiXCR to the multiplex PCR reads. The repertoire holds 300,000 to 400,000 distinct CDR3 sequences, with 15% to 20% as singletons. This clonotype has ten or more counts. Separately, the same data were catalogued under a study of T cells in Graves' hyperthyroidism and ophthalmopathy. Per that study: Researchers found most expanded thyroid clonotypes above 0.001 in blood as well.

The source was peripheral blood mononuclear cells (PBMCs), collected at new diagnosis, from a patient treated with antithyroid drugs. The sequence was obtained from a man aged 35-49 years with Graves disease. The J gene is TRBJ2-7, the V gene TRBV20-1; TRBD1 or TRBD2 may be the D gene (5 bases each). For the CDR3, the DNA is TGCAGTGCCCCAGGTGGGGGACGGCAGTACTTC. It encodes CSAPGGGRQYF.